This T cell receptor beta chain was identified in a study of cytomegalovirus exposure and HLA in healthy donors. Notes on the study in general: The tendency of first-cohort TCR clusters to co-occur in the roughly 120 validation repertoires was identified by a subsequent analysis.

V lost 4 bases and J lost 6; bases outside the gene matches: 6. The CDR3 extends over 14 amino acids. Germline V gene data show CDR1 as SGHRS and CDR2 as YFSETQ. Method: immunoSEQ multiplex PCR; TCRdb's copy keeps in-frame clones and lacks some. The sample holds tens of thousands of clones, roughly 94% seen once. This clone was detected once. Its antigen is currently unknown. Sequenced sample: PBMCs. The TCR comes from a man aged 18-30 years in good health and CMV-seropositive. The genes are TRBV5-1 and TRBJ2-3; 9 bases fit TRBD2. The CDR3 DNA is TGCGCCAGCAGCGTGGGACTAGCTGGGGATACGCAGTATTTT. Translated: CASSVGLAGDTQYF.